Sequencing of this T cell receptor (beta chain) was carried out in a study of control samples from healthy donors and cancer patients. Repertoires were generated with immunoSEQ multiplex PCR, while TCRdb's copy carries only in-frame clones and drops some. In the table there are 170,000 or so clones, 90% to 95% of which are singletons. Trimming took 5 bases from V and 3 from J, leaving 14 bases between them. The CDR3 is 14 amino acids. Per the germline V gene, CDR1 is MNHEY and CDR2 is SMNVEV (reference sequence). Sequenced sample: blood. The V call is TRBV27, the J call TRBJ2-7, with D perhaps matching TRBD1 or TRBD2 (5 bases each). This sequence originates from a woman between 18 and 30 years old in good health. The CDR3 spells CASSLIRDDYEQYF. Written as DNA, the CDR3 is TGTGCCAGCAGTCTTATCCGGGACGACTACGAGCAGTACTTC.